These 26 T cell receptor beta chains were sequenced from one sample in a study of monozygotic twins with inflammatory bowel disease. TCRdb reprocessed the 5' RACE reads; each CDR3 protein has one entry and no DNA is given. The sample table includes tens of thousands of distinct CDR3 sequences. Sequenced sample: blood. Receptors were obtained from a human donor with ulcerative colitis or Crohn's disease, or a healthy co-twin of an affected twin (not recorded which).

The chain combines TRBV18 with TRBJ2-6. The germline V gene encodes CDR1 KGHSH and CDR2 LQKENI. This CDR3 is built from 15 residues. The CDR3 reads CASSPPYTGANVLTF.

The chain couples TRBV7-8 to TRBJ1-1; TCRdb reports TRBD1, a call that lacks DNA to check it against. This CDR3 is built from 17 residues. In germline, CDR1 is SGHVS, CDR2 FQNEAQ. This CDR3 is CASSLEGSISRYTEAFF. The entire variable domain, with the rest obtained from reference TRBV7-8 and TRBJ1-1, is as follows: GAGVSQSPRYKVAKRGQDVALRCDPISGHVSLFWYQQALGQGPEFLTYFQNEAQLDKSGLPSDRFFAERPEGSVSTLKIQRTQQEDSAVYLCASSLEGSISRYTEAFFGQGTRLTVV.

This sequence joins TRBV7-9 and TRBJ2-2. This CDR3 region has 13 residues. Germline V CDR1 and CDR2: SEHNR, FQNEAQ (reference sequence). The CDR3 is CASSFLIGGELFF.

The rearrangement joins TRBV19 to TRBJ2-1; the D call of TRBD1 rests on TCRdb alone, since no DNA is present to check it. Germline V gene data show CDR1 as LNHDA and CDR2 as SQIVND (reference sequence). CDR3 length: 15 residues. The CDR3 reads CASSPLETAYNEQFF. Complete variable domain (other parts from reference TRBV19 and TRBJ2-1): DGGITQSPKYLFRKEGQNVTLSCEQNLNHDAMYWYRQDPGQGLRLIYYSQIVNDFQKGDIAEGYSVSREKKESFPLTVTSAQKNPTAFYLCASSPLETAYNEQFFGPGTRLTVL.

The chain has TRBV5-1 and TRBJ1-1; TCRdb names TRBD1, which stays unverified in the absence of DNA. CDR3 length equals 15 residues. The germline V gene has CDR1 SGHRS and CDR2 YFSETQ. The CDR3 is CASSLKFTGDAVAFF.

This chain connects TRBV24-1 to TRBJ1-5; TCRdb gives TRBD1 as the D gene, but with no DNA this cannot be confirmed. Germline assignment: CDR1 KGHDR and CDR2 SFDVKD. CDR3 length equals 14 residues. The chain's CDR3 is CATGTGRRNQPQHF.

V and J are TRBV7-2 and TRBJ2-4; checking the TCRdb D call of TRBD1 is not possible without DNA. Germline CDR1 is SGHTA and CDR2 is FQGNSA. This CDR3 region has 15 residues. The CDR3 loop is CASSVSRGAKNIQYF.

This CDR3 is CASSLLRGGEQYF. The chain has TRBV27 and TRBJ2-7; TCRdb's D call of TRBD1 is untestable without DNA. Germline CDR1 and CDR2: MNHEY and SMNVEV (reference sequence). CDR3 length equals 13 residues.

The V gene is TRBV29-1, the J gene TRBJ2-1; TCRdb calls TRBD1, which cannot be checked without DNA. The CDR3 sequence is 14 residues long. The germline CDR1 and CDR2 sequences are SQVTM and ANQGSEA. This CDR3 reads CSVEDRGTYNEQFF.

The chain joins TRBV2 to TRBJ1-3; the TCRdb call, TRBD1, lacks DNA for checking. The CDR3 spans 15 residues. Germline-derived CDR1 and CDR2 are SNHLY and FYNNEI. CDR3 residues: CASSGQGLAGNTIYF.

The chain couples TRBV7-2 to TRBJ2-1. Germline V gives CDR1 SGHTA, CDR2 FQGNSA. The CDR3 sequence is 12 residues long. Here the CDR3 reads CASSPQVDEQFF.

The gene calls are TRBV7-6 and TRBJ2-7. Germline V lookup: CDR1 SGHVS, CDR2 FNYEAQ. The CDR3 has 14 residues. The chain's CDR3 is CASSPLGRVYEQYF.

The CDR3 spells CASSLMGANRYEQYF. The V call is TRBV5-1, the J call TRBJ2-7; without DNA, the TCRdb call of TRBD1 cannot be checked. This CDR3 spans 15 amino acids. CDR1 is SGHRS, CDR2 YFSETQ, per germline. The variable domain in full, completed from reference TRBV5-1 and TRBJ2-7, reads KAGVTQTPRYLIKTRGQQVTLSCSPISGHRSVSWYQQTPGQGLQFLFEYFSETQRNKGNFPGRFSGRQFSNSRSEMNVSTLELGDSALYLCASSLMGANRYEQYFGPGTRLTVT.

This chain's CDR3 is CASSLGTSGVPSYEQYF. The V call is TRBV5-5, the J call TRBJ2-7; TCRdb indicates TRBD2, and absent DNA this call remains unverified. This CDR3 comprises 17 residues. The germline V gene has CDR1 SGHKS and CDR2 YYEKEE (reference sequence).

V is TRBV5-6 and J is TRBJ2-3. The CDR3 runs 16 residues. Germline V lookup: CDR1 SGHDT, CDR2 YYEEEE. The CDR3 protein is CASSLVYSPGIDTQYF.

This chain connects TRBV4-1 to TRBJ1-1. CDR3 length: 15 amino acids. The germline CDR1 and CDR2 sequences are MGHRA and YSYEKL. The CDR3 loop reads CASSPDGSWNTEAFF.

The rearrangement joins TRBV12-3 or TRBV12-4 to TRBJ1-3. CDR3 length: 15 residues. The CDR3 loop is CASTRNVGGVNTIYF.

The chain has TRBV5-6 and TRBJ2-7; the TRBD2 assignment by TCRdb is unverifiable without DNA. CDR1 is SGHDT, CDR2 YYEEEE, per germline. CDR3 size: 17 residues. This chain's CDR3 is CASSLAAGGPGIYEQYF.

The chain is built from TRBV3-1 and TRBJ1-2. The CDR3 consists of 14 residues. Looked up from germline, CDR1 is LGHDT and CDR2 is YNNKEL (reference sequence). The CDR3 region is CASSARVPQESYTF. Full variable domain (rest looked up from reference TRBV3-1 and TRBJ1-2): DTAVSQTPKYLVTQMGNDKSIKCEQNLGHDTMYWYKQDSKKFLKIMFSYNNKELIINETVPNRFSPKSPDKAHLNLHINSLELGDSAVYFCASSARVPQESYTFGSGTRLTVV.

The chain carries TRBV7-9 and TRBJ1-2; TCRdb calls TRBD1, which cannot be checked without DNA. The CDR3 consists of 13 residues. Germline assignment: CDR1 SEHNR and CDR2 FQNEAQ (reference sequence). The CDR3 sequence: CASRSTGNYGYTF. The entire variable domain, with the rest obtained from reference TRBV7-9 and TRBJ1-2, is as follows: DTGVSQNPRHKITKRGQNVTFRCDPISEHNRLYWYRQTLGQGPEFLTYFQNEAQLEKSRLLSDRFSAERPKGSFSTLEIQRTEQGDSAMYLCASRSTGNYGYTFGSGTRLTVV.

This chain joins TRBV18 and TRBJ2-7. Germline lookup yields CDR1 KGHSH and CDR2 LQKENI. This CDR3 contains 14 residues. CDR3 residues: CASSPLGSAYEQYF. Variable domain in full (rest from reference TRBV18 and TRBJ2-7): NAGVMQNPRHLVRRRGQEARLRCSPMKGHSHVYWYRQLPEEGLKFMVYLQKENIIDESGMPKERFSAEFPKEGPSILRIQQVVRGDSAAYFCASSPLGSAYEQYFGPGTRLTVT.

The chain couples TRBV20-1 to TRBJ1-1. CDR3 length equals 14 residues. Germline V gene data show CDR1 as DFQATT and CDR2 as SNEGSKA (reference sequence). The CDR3 spells CSARAGGGSTEAFF.

The rearrangement uses TRBV29-1 and TRBJ2-2. The CDR3 spans 13 residues. CDR1 SQVTM and CDR2 ANQGSEA come from the germline V gene. CDR3 residues: CSVDLGETGELFF.

V usage is TRBV7-2 and J usage is TRBJ2-5; the D call of TRBD2 rests on TCRdb alone, since no DNA is present to check it. CDR1 SGHTA and CDR2 FQGNSA come from the germline V gene. The length of the CDR3 is 15 residues. The CDR3 here is CASSLEAGGQETQYF. The variable domain in full, completed from reference TRBV7-2 and TRBJ2-5, reads GAGVSQSPSNKVTEKGKDVELRCDPISGHTALYWYRQSLGQGLEFLIYFQGNSAPDKSGLPSDRFSAERTGGSVSTLTIQRTQQEDSAVYLCASSLEAGGQETQYFGPGTRLLVL.

V usage is TRBV7-9 and J usage is TRBJ2-1; TCRdb returns TRBD2, unconfirmable since there is no DNA. The CDR3 sequence is 16 residues long. The germline V gene encodes CDR1 SEHNR and CDR2 FQNEAQ (reference sequence). This chain's CDR3 is CASSLAGASHYNEQFF.

The genes are TRBV7-2 and TRBJ2-7; as DNA is missing, the TRBD2 call by TCRdb cannot be tested. The CDR3 sequence is 13 residues long. The germline gives CDR1 SGHTA, CDR2 FQGNSA. The chain's CDR3 is CASSFSSLGEQYF.